The T cell receptor (beta chain) under discussion was sequenced for a study of T cells after yellow fever vaccination. Study context: The fractions with low cell numbers were processed using SMART-Seq v4 Ultra Low Input.

Regarding the study as a whole: The CD4 and CD8 compartments had a small share of their clonotypes in common.

A process of 5'RACE template switching, which added a universal primer site and UMIs, was used to make TCR cDNA. TCRdb independently ran MiXCR on the 5' RACE reads; one entry per CDR3 protein. The table has 300,000 or so distinct CDR3 sequences, 7% to 9% seen once. A word on this clonotype: Its cognate antigen is unknown.

The CDR3 spans 18 residues. Germline V gene data show CDR1 as LGHDT and CDR2 as YNNKEL (reference sequence). Trimming removed 11 bases from V and 3 bases from J; junction bases left unmatched: 13. The TCR comes from a young man who received the YFV17D yellow fever vaccine. The chain joins TRBV3-1 to TRBJ2-1, with TRBD2 identical over 16 bases. The sample consisted of PBMCs, taken roughly seven weeks after the first yellow fever vaccination. The CDR3 DNA follows: TGTGCCTTCTGTCCCACGGGACTAGCGGGGGGGTACTACAATGAGCAGTTCTTC. Its protein product is CAFCPTGLAGGYYNEQFF.